This T cell receptor (beta chain) comes out of a study of T cell therapy after organ transplantation. CDR3 length: 11 amino acids. V lost 10 bases to trimming and J lost 12 bases, with 16 bases between them. Germline CDR1 SGHAT, CDR2 FQNNGV. TCRdb keeps only in-frame clones here, not all; method: immunoSEQ multiplex PCR. Among roughly 48,000 clones listed, approximately 94% were seen once. Of note for this clone: Its target is unknown.

The chain carries TRBV11-2 and TRBJ2-1; D unresolved. The sequence derives from a human patient who had received a solid organ transplant and had CMV disease. This specimen was CD8+ T cells from blood, taken before autologous CMV-specific T cell therapy. CDR3 region: CATRRAIGQFF. CDR3 in DNA: TGTGCCACTCGGCGCGCGATTGGGCAGTTCTTC.